The T cell receptor (beta chain) under discussion was sequenced for a study of T cells in Graves' hyperthyroidism and ophthalmopathy. Study-level points and caveats: Model predictions of ophthalmopathy came a median approximately seven months before onset. Ophthalmopathy and stable hyperthyroidism were told apart by a 13 V-J model.

The study enrolled patients aged 18 to 65 with newly diagnosed hyperthyroidism of under 2 months' duration. Clinicians diagnosed patients from clinical symptoms, serum thyroxine and TRAb, thyroid ultrasound and orbital computed tomography. Researchers took RNA transcripts and amplified the TCR beta CDR3 regions from them. HTBI primers drove first-round RT-PCR of the TCR CDR3. Using its own MiXCR run on the multiplex PCR reads, TCRdb lists one record per CDR3 protein. The sample lists about 620,000 distinct CDR3 sequences, roughly 15% occurring once. On this clonotype itself: What it recognizes is unknown.

The source is a woman aged 25 to 39 with Graves' hyperthyroidism. The sample was blood.

The CDR3: CASSRYPGQPYGYTF. Written as DNA, the CDR3 is TGTGCCAGCAGCCGATATCCGGGACAGCCCTATGGCTACACCTTC. The V gene is TRBV7-2, the J gene TRBJ1-2; 7 bases are a match to TRBD1. Germline assignment: CDR1 SGHTA and CDR2 FQGNSA. The CDR3 has 15 residues. Unmatched junction bases numbered 10, after V lost 5 bases and J lost 4 bases.